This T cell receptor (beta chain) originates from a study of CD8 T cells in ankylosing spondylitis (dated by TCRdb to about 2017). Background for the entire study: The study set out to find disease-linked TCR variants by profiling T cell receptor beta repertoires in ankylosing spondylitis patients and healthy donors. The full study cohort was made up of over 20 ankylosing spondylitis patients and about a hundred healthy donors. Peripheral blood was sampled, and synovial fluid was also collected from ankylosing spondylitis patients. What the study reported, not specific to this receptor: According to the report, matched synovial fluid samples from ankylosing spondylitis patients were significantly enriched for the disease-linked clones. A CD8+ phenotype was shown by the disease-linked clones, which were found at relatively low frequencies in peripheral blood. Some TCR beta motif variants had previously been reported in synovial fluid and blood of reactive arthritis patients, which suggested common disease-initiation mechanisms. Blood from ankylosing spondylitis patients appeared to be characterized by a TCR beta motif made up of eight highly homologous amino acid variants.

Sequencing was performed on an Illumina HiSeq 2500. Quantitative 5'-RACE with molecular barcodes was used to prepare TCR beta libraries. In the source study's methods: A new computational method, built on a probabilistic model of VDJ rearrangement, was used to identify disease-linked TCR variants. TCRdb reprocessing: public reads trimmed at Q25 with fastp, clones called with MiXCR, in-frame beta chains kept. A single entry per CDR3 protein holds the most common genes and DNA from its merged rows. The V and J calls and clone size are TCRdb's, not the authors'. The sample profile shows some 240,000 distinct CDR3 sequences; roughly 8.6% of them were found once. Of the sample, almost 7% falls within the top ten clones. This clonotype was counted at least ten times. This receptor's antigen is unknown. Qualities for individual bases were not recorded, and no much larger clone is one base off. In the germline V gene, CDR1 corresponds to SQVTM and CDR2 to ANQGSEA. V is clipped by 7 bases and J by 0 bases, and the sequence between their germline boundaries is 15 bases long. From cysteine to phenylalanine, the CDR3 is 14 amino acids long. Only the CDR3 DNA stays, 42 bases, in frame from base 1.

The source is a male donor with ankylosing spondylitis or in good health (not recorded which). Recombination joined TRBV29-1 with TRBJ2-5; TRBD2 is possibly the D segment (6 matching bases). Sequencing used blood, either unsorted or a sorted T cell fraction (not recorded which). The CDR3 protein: CSAALLANQETQYF. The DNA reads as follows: TGCAGCGCAGCCCTCCTAGCGAACCAAGAGACCCAGTACTTC.